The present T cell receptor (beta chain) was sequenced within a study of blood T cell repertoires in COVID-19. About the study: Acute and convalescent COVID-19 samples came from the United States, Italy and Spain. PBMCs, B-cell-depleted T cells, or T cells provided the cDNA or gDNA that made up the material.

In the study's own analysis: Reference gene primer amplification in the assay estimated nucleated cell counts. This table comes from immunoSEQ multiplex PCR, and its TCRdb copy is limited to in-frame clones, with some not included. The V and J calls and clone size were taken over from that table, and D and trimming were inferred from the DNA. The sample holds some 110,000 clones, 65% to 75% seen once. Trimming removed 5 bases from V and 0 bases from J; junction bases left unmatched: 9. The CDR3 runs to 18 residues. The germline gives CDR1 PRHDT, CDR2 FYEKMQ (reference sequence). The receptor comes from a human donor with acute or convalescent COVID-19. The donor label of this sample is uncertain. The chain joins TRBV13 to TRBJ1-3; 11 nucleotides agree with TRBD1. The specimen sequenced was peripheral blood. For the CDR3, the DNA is TGTGCCAGCAGCCTCGGACAGGGGGCGATTATCTCTGGAAACACCATATATTTT. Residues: CASSLGQGAIISGNTIYF.